Each of the 2 T cell receptor beta chains below was sequenced from the same sample in a study of vaccination and CD4 T cells after COVID-19. With the Oncomine TCR Beta short-read assay, DNA from cultured CD4+ T cells was sequenced. TCRdb reanalysed the PCR reads using MiXCR and keeps one entry per CDR3 protein. Counted here are 12,000 or so distinct CDR3 sequences, 43% occurring once; the ten biggest clones make up about 21%. Treatment noted: roughly 10-day PBMC culture with coronavirus spike peptide pools or control peptides (ViraFEST assay). Their target antigens are unknown. Sequenced sample: CD4+ T cells from blood, cultured in vitro. These receptors came from a human donor who had recovered from COVID-19.

This clonotype was counted between two and nine times. CDR3 residues: CASSTGLAGNTGELFF. The CDR3 DNA reads as TGTGCCAGCAGCACGGGACTAGCGGGGAACACCGGGGAGCTGTTTTTT. The chain is built from TRBV7-2 and TRBJ2-2; 12 bases match TRBD2. With V trimmed by 5 bases and J by 1 base, 2 bases remained unmatched. The CDR3 has 16 amino acids. From germline, CDR1 is SGHTA and CDR2 FQGNSA. Full variable domain (rest looked up from reference TRBV7-2 and TRBJ2-2): GAGVSQSPSNKVTEKGKDVELRCDPISGHTALYWYRQSLGQGLEFLIYFQGNSAPDKSGLPSDRFSAERTGGSVSTLTIQRTQQEDSAVYLCASSTGLAGNTGELFFGEGSRLTVL.

The chain employs TRBV25-1 and TRBJ2-1; 9 nucleotides line up with TRBD2. Germline CDR1 is MGHDK and CDR2 is SYGVNS. The junction had 14 bases not matched to a gene; V was cut back by 7 bases and J by 7 bases. The CDR3 is 16 amino acids. The DNA for the CDR3 is TGTGCCAGCATGCCAACCCTCGGGGCGGGAGGGAATGAGCAGTTCTTC. Translating it yields CASMPTLGAGGNEQFF. The full variable domain, completed using reference TRBV25-1 and TRBJ2-1, is EADIYQTPRYLVIGTGKKITLECSQTMGHDKMYWYQQDPGMELHLIHYSYGVNSTEKGDLSSESTVSRIRTEHFPLTLESARPSHTSQYLCASMPTLGAGGNEQFFGPGTRLTVL.